This T cell receptor beta chain was captured by sequencing in a study of early T cells in non-severe SARS-CoV-2 infection. There are 13 residues in the CDR3. Trimming took off 0 bases at V and 5 bases at J, with 7 bases between the two ends. Germline lookup yields CDR1 LGHNA and CDR2 YNFKEQ. In this sample, this clonotype turned up many times. Unique molecular identifiers tagged individual cDNA molecules. TCRdb re-called the 5' RACE reads through MiXCR, storing one row per CDR3 protein. The top ten clones hold 15% to 20% of a sample with over 35,000 distinct CDR3 sequences, around 4.6% of them seen once.

The source is an adult who was a healthcare worker with PCR-confirmed SARS-CoV-2 infection or an uninfected control (not recorded which). The chain is built from TRBV4-2 and TRBJ1-2, with a weak D call TRBD1 (6 bases). The specimen sequenced was whole blood. The CDR3 here is CASSQEGQYGYTF. In nucleotides, the CDR3 is TGTGCCAGCAGCCAAGAGGGACAATATGGCTACACCTTC.